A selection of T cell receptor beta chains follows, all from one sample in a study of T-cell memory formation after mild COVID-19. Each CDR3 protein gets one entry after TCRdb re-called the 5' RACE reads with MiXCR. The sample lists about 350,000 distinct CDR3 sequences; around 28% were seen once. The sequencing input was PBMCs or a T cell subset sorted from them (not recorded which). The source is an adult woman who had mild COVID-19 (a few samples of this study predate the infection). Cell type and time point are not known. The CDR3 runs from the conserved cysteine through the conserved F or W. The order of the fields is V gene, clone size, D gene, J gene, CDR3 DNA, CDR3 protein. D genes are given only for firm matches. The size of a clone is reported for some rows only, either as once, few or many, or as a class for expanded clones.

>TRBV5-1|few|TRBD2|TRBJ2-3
TGCGCCAGCACGTCGGGAGGGAGGGCCACAGATACGCAGTATTTT
CASTSGGRATDTQYF
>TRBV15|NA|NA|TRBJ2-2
TGTGCCACCAGCGGTAGGACAGATAGGAACACCGGGGAGCTGTTTTTT
CATSGRTDRNTGELFF
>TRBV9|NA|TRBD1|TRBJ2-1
TGTGCCAGCAGCGTTTTAGAATACAGGGGGGATGAGCAGTTCTTC
CASSVLEYRGDEQFF
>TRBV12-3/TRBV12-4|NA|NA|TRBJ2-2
TGTGCCAGCAGTTTAGGTTTAGCAAGCGGGGAGCTGTTTTTT
CASSLGLASGELFF
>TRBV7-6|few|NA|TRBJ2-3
TGTGCCAGCAGCTTACCCCAGGCGGGGAGCACAGATACGCAGTATTTT
CASSLPQAGSTDTQYF
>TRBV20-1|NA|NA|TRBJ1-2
TGCAGTGCTAGAGGTCTAGGAGGTGCTTGGTCTGGCTACACCTTC
CSARGLGGAWSGYTF
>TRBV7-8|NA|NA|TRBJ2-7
TGTGCCAGCAGCTTATTAGAGGGGCGCTACGAGCAGTACTTC
CASSLLEGRYEQYF
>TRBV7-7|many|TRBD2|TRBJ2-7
TGTGCCAGCTCGCCAGGGACTACCAGCGAGCAGTACTTC
CASSPGTTSEQYF
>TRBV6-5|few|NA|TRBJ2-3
TGTGCCAGCAGCCGACAGTCCACAGATACGCAGTATTTT
CASSRQSTDTQYF
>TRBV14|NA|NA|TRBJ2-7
TGTGCCAGCAGCCAATTGCGGCTAGCGAGCTTATACGAGCAGTACTTC
CASSQLRLASLYEQYF
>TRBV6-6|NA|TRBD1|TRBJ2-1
TGTGCCAGCAGTTACTCGACGCGACAGGGTGGCAATGAGCAGTTCTTC
CASSYSTRQGGNEQFF
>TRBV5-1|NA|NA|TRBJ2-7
TGCGCCAGCAGCTTGGTATCCGAGAACTACGAGCAGTACTTC
CASSLVSENYEQYF
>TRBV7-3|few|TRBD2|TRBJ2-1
TGTGCCAGCAGCGTTAGCGGGGGGGCCAATGAGCAGTTCTTC
CASSVSGGANEQFF
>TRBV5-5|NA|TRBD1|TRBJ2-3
TGTGCCAGCAGTTTCGGGGACAGGGCGGATACGCAGTATTTT
CASSFGDRADTQYF
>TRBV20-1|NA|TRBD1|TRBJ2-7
TGCAGTGCCCTCCCCTGGACAGGGACCTCCTACGAGCAGTACTTC
CSALPWTGTSYEQYF
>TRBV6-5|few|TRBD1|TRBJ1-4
TGTGCCAGCAGTCCAAACAGGGGGCTTGGTGAAAAACTGTTTTTT
CASSPNRGLGEKLFF
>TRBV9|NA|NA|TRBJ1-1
TGTGCCAGCAGCGCTTCCTCGACAGGGAACACTGAAGCTTTCTTT
CASSASSTGNTEAFF
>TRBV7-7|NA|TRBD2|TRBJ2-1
TGTGCTAGCAGCCCCGGAGCGGGAGTCGTCAATGAGCAGTTCTTC
CASSPGAGVVNEQFF
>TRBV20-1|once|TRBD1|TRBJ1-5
TGCAGTGCTAGCGGGGACAGGGGAAAAGGACAGCCCCAGCATTTT
CSASGDRGKGQPQHF
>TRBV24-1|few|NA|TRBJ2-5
TGTGCCACCAATAACGGGCAGGGGGAGACCCAGTACTTC
CATNNGQGETQYF
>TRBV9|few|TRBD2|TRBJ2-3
TGTGCCAGCAGCGTAGGAGTAGCGGGAGGGCCGGATACGCAGTATTTT
CASSVGVAGGPDTQYF
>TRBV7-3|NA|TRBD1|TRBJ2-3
TGTGCCAGCAGCTCAGACAGGGATAGCACAGATACGCAGTATTTT
CASSSDRDSTDTQYF
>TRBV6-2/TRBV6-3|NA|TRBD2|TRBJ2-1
TGTGCCAGTCGACTAGCGGGAGTCCGCGATGAGCAGTTCTTC
CASRLAGVRDEQFF
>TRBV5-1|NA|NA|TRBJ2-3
TGCGCCAGCAGCCGCTCTGGGAGGCAGAGGAATACGCAGTATTTT
CASSRSGRQRNTQYF
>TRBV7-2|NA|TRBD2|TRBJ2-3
TGTGCCTGCCGTCCGGCGGGGGGGCCCGGAGATACGCAGTATTTT
CACRPAGGPGDTQYF
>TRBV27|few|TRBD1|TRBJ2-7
TGTGCCAGCAGTCGTTCCGGGACAGGGGGCGGTTACGAGCAGTACTTC
CASSRSGTGGGYEQYF
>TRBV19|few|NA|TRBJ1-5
TGTGCCAGTAGTATCGGAGGAGCTTGGCAGCCCCAGCATTTT
CASSIGGAWQPQHF
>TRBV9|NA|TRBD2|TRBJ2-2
TGTGCCAGCAGTCACAGCGGGGCTCACACCGGGGAGCTGTTTTTT
CASSHSGAHTGELFF
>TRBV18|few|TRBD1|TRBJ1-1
TGTGCCAGCTCAAAACAGGGGGCAGTAAGCACTGAAGCTTTCTTT
CASSKQGAVSTEAFF
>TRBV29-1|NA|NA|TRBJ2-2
TGCAGCGTTGAGAGGGGCCAGAACACCGGGGAGCTGTTTTTT
CSVERGQNTGELFF
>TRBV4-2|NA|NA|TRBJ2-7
TGTGCCAGCAGCCATCAGTTGGCGCAAGGCTCCTACGAGCAGTACTTC
CASSHQLAQGSYEQYF
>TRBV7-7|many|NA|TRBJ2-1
TGTGCCAGCAGCTTAGTGTGGGCAGGGGCAAATGAGCAGTTCTTC
CASSLVWAGANEQFF
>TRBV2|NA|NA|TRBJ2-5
TGTGCCAGCCAGGGCACGGGGGAGACCCAGTACTTC
CASQGTGETQYF
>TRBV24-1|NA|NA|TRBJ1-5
TGTGCCACCAGTGATTTGACAGGGCGCCAGCCCCAGCATTTT
CATSDLTGRQPQHF
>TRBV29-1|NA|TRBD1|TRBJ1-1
TGCAGCGTCGCCAGGGGGGTGAACACTGAAGCTTTCTTT
CSVARGVNTEAFF
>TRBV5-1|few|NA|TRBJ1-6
TGCGCCAGCAGCTCGGGGATAGTGGGACCTTCACCCCTCCACTTT
CASSSGIVGPSPLHF
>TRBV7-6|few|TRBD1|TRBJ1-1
TGTGCCAGCAGCTACGGACAGGGTTCTGAAGCTTTCTTT
CASSYGQGSEAFF
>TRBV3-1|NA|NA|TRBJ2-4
TGTGCCAGCAGCCAAGAGGCGGAAGGAGCCAAAAACATTCAGTACTTC
CASSQEAEGAKNIQYF
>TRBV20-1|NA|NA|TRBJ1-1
TGCAGTGCTAGAGCCCAGGGAACTGAAGCTTTCTTT
CSARAQGTEAFF
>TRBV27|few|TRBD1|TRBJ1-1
TGTGCCAGCAGTTTAACAGGGGGCCTTATCACTGAAGCTTTCTTT
CASSLTGGLITEAFF
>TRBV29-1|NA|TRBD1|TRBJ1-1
TGCAGCGTTGAGTTTGGGACAGGGGGCACTGAAGCTTTCTTT
CSVEFGTGGTEAFF
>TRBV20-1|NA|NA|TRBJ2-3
TGCAGTGCTCGATCCCCGTCCATGAGCACAGATACGCAGTATTTT
CSARSPSMSTDTQYF
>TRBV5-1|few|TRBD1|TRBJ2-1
TGCGCCAGCAGCTCCGGGACAGGGTACTACAATGAGCAGTTCTTC
CASSSGTGYYNEQFF
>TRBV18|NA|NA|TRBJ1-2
TGTGCCAGCTCACCATTATCGAGTGGCTACACCTTC
CASSPLSSGYTF
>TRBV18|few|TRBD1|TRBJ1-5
TGTGCCAGCTCAACCACAGGGGATCTTAGGAATCAGCCCCAGCATTTT
CASSTTGDLRNQPQHF
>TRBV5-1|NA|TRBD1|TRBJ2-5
TGCGCCAGCTCACCTCGGGGGACAGGGTCGTGGGAGACCCAGTACTTC
CASSPRGTGSWETQYF
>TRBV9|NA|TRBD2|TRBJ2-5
TGTGCCAGCAGCGTACAGACTAGCGGGAGACAAGAGACCCAGTACTTC
CASSVQTSGRQETQYF
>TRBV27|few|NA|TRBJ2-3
TGTGCCAGCAGTCCCGGACAGATACTTACTAGCACAGATACGCAGTATTTT
CASSPGQILTSTDTQYF
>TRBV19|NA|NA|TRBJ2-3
TGTGCCAGTAAACGCAGGGCGGGACAGTACACAGATACGCAGTATTTT
CASKRRAGQYTDTQYF
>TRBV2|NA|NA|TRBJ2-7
TGTGCCAGCAGTGGAGGGGAAGCCTCCGAGCAGTACTTC
CASSGGEASEQYF